The clone carrying this T cell receptor (beta chain) was counted only a few times. The data belong to a study of T cells after yellow fever vaccination. TCRdb reanalysed the 5' RACE reads using MiXCR and keeps one entry per CDR3 protein. The repertoire holds about 300,000 distinct CDR3 sequences, 3.5% to 4.5% seen once, with approximately 24% in the top ten. Sequences were derived from PBMCs, sampled 5 days after the yellow fever booster vaccination. The source of this sequence is a young man who received the YFV17D yellow fever vaccine.

CDR3 sequence (DNA): TGTGCCAGCAGCTTGGGGTTGTTAGGGGAAGGCACTGAAGCTTTCTTT. Encoded protein: CASSLGLLGEGTEAFF. The V and J genes are TRBV5-4 and TRBJ1-1; the D gene is possibly TRBD1 (5 bases). There are 16 residues in the CDR3. The V end was cut by 0 bases, the J end by 4 bases, with 16 bases between. Germline V gene lookup returns CDR1 SGHNT and CDR2 YYREEE (reference sequence). Full variable domain (rest looked up from reference TRBV5-4 and TRBJ1-1): ETGVTQSPTHLIKTRGQQVTLRCSSQSGHNTVSWYQQALGQGPQFIFQYYREEENGRGNFPPRFSGLQFPNYSSELNVNALELDDSALYLCASSLGLLGEGTEAFFGQGTRLTVV.